Each of the 2 T cell receptor beta chains below was sequenced from the same sample in a study of cytomegalovirus exposure and HLA in healthy donors. The primer mix had 60 Vbeta and 13 Jbeta primers. Assay: immunoSEQ multiplex PCR; the TCRdb copy retains only in-frame clones and omits some. The sample gives over 110,000 clones, around 83% of which show up once; under 1.5% is in the top ten. Sequenced: PBMCs. All receptors derive from a male donor in good health and CMV-seropositive.

This clone occurred a few times. The rearrangement links TRBV5-1 to TRBJ2-2; possibly TRBD1 for D (6 bases). This CDR3 is built from 17 residues. With 1 base removed from V and 2 bases from J, the gap between germline ends came to 15 bases. From germline, CDR1 is SGHRS and CDR2 YFSETQ. The CDR3: CASSLPPGALNTGELFF. The CDR3 DNA reads as TGCGCCAGCAGCTTGCCCCCAGGGGCTCTTAACACCGGGGAGCTGTTTTTT.

The rearrangement uses TRBV27 and TRBJ2-7, with D perhaps TRBD2 (6 bases). Germline V gene lookup returns CDR1 MNHEY and CDR2 SMNVEV (reference sequence). CDR3 length equals 17 residues. V gave up 3 bases and J gave up 3 bases, with 21 bases separating them. CDR3 in DNA: TGTGCCAGCAGTTTCGGCTTAGGAGGGATCAGGGACTACGAGCAGTACTTC. Translation gives CASSFGLGGIRDYEQYF.